A single sample gave rise to the 16 T cell receptor beta chains below, sequenced in a study of vaccination effects on CD4 cells after COVID-19. Their antigens remain unidentified. Scientists isolated CD4+ T cells after a roughly 10-day culture period ended. Either the BNT162b2 or mRNA-1273 vaccine was given to participants in two doses. Method: immunoSEQ multiplex PCR; TCRdb's copy keeps in-frame clones and lacks some. In the table there are approximately 61,000 clones, around 84% of which are singletons. The sequences come from CD4+ T cells from PBMCs cultured without peptide, collected after COVID-19 vaccination. These receptors originate from a human donor who received a COVID-19 vaccine.

This clone came up a few times. The chain joins TRBV7-2 to TRBJ1-2; tentatively, D is TRBD1 (5 bases). The CDR3 sequence is 14 residues long. With 0 bases removed from V and 5 bases from J, the gap between germline ends came to 10 bases. Per germline, CDR1 SGHTA and CDR2 FQGNSA. The CDR3 region has the DNA TGTGCCAGCAGCTTAGCGTTGTCAGGGTATGGCTACACCTTC. Its protein product is CASSLALSGYGYTF. Full variable domain (outside the CDR3, taken from reference TRBV7-2 and TRBJ1-2): GAGVSQSPSNKVTEKGKDVELRCDPISGHTALYWYRQSLGQGLEFLIYFQGNSAPDKSGLPSDRFSAERTGGSVSTLTIQRTQQEDSAVYLCASSLALSGYGYTFGSGTRLTVV.

V usage is TRBV7-2 and J usage is TRBJ2-3, with 14 bases fitting TRBD2. Germline values: CDR1 SGHTA, CDR2 FQGNSA. The trim removed 3 bases at V and 5 bases at J, leaving 4 bases unmatched. The CDR3 consists of 16 residues. The CDR3 spells CASSFRLAGGLDTQYF. The CDR3 DNA follows: TGTGCCAGCAGCTTCCGACTAGCGGGAGGGCTAGATACGCAGTATTTT. The complete variable domain, with remaining parts taken from reference TRBV7-2 and TRBJ2-3, reads GAGVSQSPSNKVTEKGKDVELRCDPISGHTALYWYRQSLGQGLEFLIYFQGNSAPDKSGLPSDRFSAERTGGSVSTLTIQRTQQEDSAVYLCASSFRLAGGLDTQYFGPGTRLTVL.

This clone turned up a few times. The rearrangement uses TRBV5-5 and TRBJ1-5, with D possibly matching TRBD1 (5 bases). V lost 4 bases and J lost 5, with 13 bases in between. The CDR3 loop spans 14 amino acids. CDR1 SGHKS and CDR2 YYEKEE come from the germline V gene (reference sequence). This CDR3 reads CASSPYWGDQPQHF. Written as DNA, the CDR3 is TGTGCCAGCAGCCCTTACTGGGGGGATCAGCCCCAGCATTTT.

The chain combines TRBV2 with TRBJ2-7; 9 bases fit TRBD2. The CDR3 has 15 amino acids. V lost 7 bases and J lost 6; bases outside the gene matches: 13. Germline CDR1 is SNHLY and CDR2 is FYNNEI. The CDR3 is CASTPPGLAIREQYF. In DNA form, the CDR3 reads TGTGCCAGCACCCCGCCGGGACTAGCAATTCGCGAGCAGTACTTC. Full variable domain (rest looked up from reference TRBV2 and TRBJ2-7): EPEVTQTPSHQVTQMGQEVILRCVPISNHLYFYWYRQILGQKVEFLVSFYNNEISEKSEIFDDQFSVERPDGSNFTLKIRSTKLEDSAMYFCASTPPGLAIREQYFGPGTRLTVT.

This chain links TRBV15 with TRBJ2-1; D gene ambiguous. This CDR3 comprises 14 residues. V lost 5 bases to trimming and J lost 6 bases, with 14 bases between them. Germline CDR1 LNHNV, CDR2 YYDKDF (reference sequence). The DNA for the CDR3 is TGTGCCACCAGCCCCAGGAGCGAAGCCAATGAGCAGTTCTTC. This codes for CATSPRSEANEQFF.

The chain links TRBV5-6 to TRBJ2-3; D is unresolved. The length of the CDR3 is 15 residues. Germline assignment: CDR1 SGHDT and CDR2 YYEEEE. Trimming removed 2 bases from V and 0 bases from J, with 10 bases in between. CDR3 region: CASSFGRLSTDTQYF. As DNA, the CDR3 is TGTGCCAGCAGCTTCGGGCGGCTTAGCACAGATACGCAGTATTTT.

The V gene is TRBV5-1, the J gene TRBJ2-7; 7 nucleotides align to TRBD1. The CDR3 runs to 13 residues. J was trimmed by 3 bases and V by 2 bases; bases with no gene match: 2. Germline V gene sequence: CDR1 SGHRS, CDR2 YFSETQ. The CDR3 nucleotides read TGCGCCAGCAGCTTCCAGGGGGTCTACGAGCAGTACTTC. Protein: CASSFQGVYEQYF.

This chain connects TRBV30 to TRBJ1-1; no definite D call. The CDR3 is 13 residues long. Germline-derived CDR1 and CDR2 are GTSNPN and SVGIG (reference sequence). Trimming took off 2 bases at V and 0 bases at J, with 7 bases between the two ends. CDR3 protein: CAWSRHMNTEAFF. The CDR3 nucleotides are TGTGCCTGGAGTAGGCACATGAACACTGAAGCTTTCTTT.

This chain connects TRBV24-1 to TRBJ2-7, with a tentative D call TRBD2 (6 bases). The CDR3 covers 15 residues. Per the germline V gene, CDR1 is KGHDR and CDR2 is SFDVKD. Trimming cost V 8 bases and J 5 bases, with 21 bases left between them. CDR3 region: CATNDVAGGYHEQYF. In DNA form, the CDR3 reads TGTGCCACCAACGACGTGGCAGGAGGGTACCACGAGCAGTACTTC.

This rearrangement joins TRBV11-2 to TRBJ2-7, with D hard to call. This CDR3 is 15 amino acids long. Trimming cost V 0 bases and J 1 base, with 10 bases left between them. The germline CDR1 and CDR2 sequences are SGHAT and FQNNGV. The CDR3 reads CASSLEVQSSYEQYF. The CDR3 nucleotides are TGTGCCAGCAGCTTAGAGGTACAGAGTTCCTACGAGCAGTACTTC.

The chain combines TRBV29-1 with TRBJ1-2; 7 bases are shared with TRBD1. Looked up from germline, CDR1 is SQVTM and CDR2 is ANQGSEA. The V segment lost 6 bases and the J segment 3 bases; nucleotides outside the gene matches: 7. The CDR3 spans 13 residues. CDR3 loop: CSVAGQRDYGYTF. The CDR3 DNA follows: TGCAGCGTGGCGGGACAGCGAGACTATGGCTACACCTTC.

The chain employs TRBV7-9 and TRBJ2-1; a possible D gene is TRBD2 (5 bases). The CDR3 consists of 17 residues. V shed 11 bases and J shed 0 bases, with 23 bases lying between them. Germline values: CDR1 SEHNR, CDR2 FQNEAQ (reference sequence). As DNA, the CDR3 is TGTGCCGGTGGAAGTGAGTACGGGGTTGGCTCCTACAATGAGCAGTTCTTC. Amino acids: CAGGSEYGVGSYNEQFF.

This sequence joins TRBV11-2 and TRBJ2-1; 9 nucleotides align to TRBD2. Germline-derived CDR1 and CDR2 are SGHAT and FQNNGV. This CDR3 has 16 amino acids. The J segment lost 3 bases and the V segment lost 6 bases, leaving 9 bases of the junction unmatched. CDR3 in amino acids: CASSSLSGRSYNEQFF. The CDR3 DNA reads TGTGCCAGCAGTTCGTTAAGCGGGAGGAGCTACAATGAGCAGTTCTTC.

The rearrangement uses TRBV28 and TRBJ2-7; 8 bases line up with TRBD1. This CDR3 is 15 amino acids long. V was pared by 2 bases and J by 4 bases, with 7 bases of the junction left unmatched. Germline V gives CDR1 MDHEN, CDR2 SYDVKM. The CDR3 DNA reads TGTGCCAGCAGTTTAGTTGGACAGGGAGGTTACGAGCAGTACTTC. Its protein is CASSLVGQGGYEQYF.

The rearrangement joins TRBV5-1 to TRBJ2-3; 7 nucleotides align to TRBD2. J lost 0 bases, V lost 4 bases, and 5 bases had no gene match. Germline V CDR1 and CDR2: SGHRS, YFSETQ. CDR3 length equals 15 residues. The CDR3 DNA reads TGCGCCAGCAGCCCACTAGCGTCAAGCACAGATACGCAGTATTTT. It translates to CASSPLASSTDTQYF.

The chain is built from TRBV5-1 and TRBJ2-7; 11 bases line up with TRBD1. CDR3 length: 17 residues. The V and J ends lost 0 bases and 1 base, in that order; junction bases with no gene match: 6. Germline-derived CDR1 and CDR2 are SGHRS and YFSETQ. Here the CDR3 DNA reads TGCGCCAGCAGCTTGGGGACAGGGGGCCAGATTTCCTACGAGCAGTACTTC. Its translation: CASSLGTGGQISYEQYF.